A few counts support the clone carrying this T cell receptor (beta chain). Its target is not known. V gave up 4 bases and J gave up 5 bases, with 13 bases separating them. Germline loops: CDR1 SGHKS, CDR2 YYEKEE (reference sequence). The CDR3 length is 14 residues. This record comes from a study of early T cells in non-severe SARS-CoV-2 infection. Background on the study: Unpaired chains resulted from sequencing bulk RNA of unsorted whole blood.

Study-wide findings and caveats: Matching against VDJdb likely underestimated virus-specific expansions, favoring anti-spike CD8.

Attachment of unique molecular identifiers to individual cDNA molecules was performed. TCRdb re-analysed the 5' RACE reads in MiXCR, keeping a single row per CDR3 protein. The table includes roughly 100,000 distinct CDR3 sequences, around 12% detected once. The chain is built from TRBV5-5 and TRBJ1-5, with D hard to call. What was sequenced was whole blood. The receptor's source is an adult who was a healthcare worker with PCR-confirmed SARS-CoV-2 infection or an uninfected control (not recorded which). CDR3 sequence (DNA): TGTGCCAGCAGCCCTCTGGGGAGGGATCAGCCCCAGCATTTT. Translated: CASSPLGRDQPQHF.